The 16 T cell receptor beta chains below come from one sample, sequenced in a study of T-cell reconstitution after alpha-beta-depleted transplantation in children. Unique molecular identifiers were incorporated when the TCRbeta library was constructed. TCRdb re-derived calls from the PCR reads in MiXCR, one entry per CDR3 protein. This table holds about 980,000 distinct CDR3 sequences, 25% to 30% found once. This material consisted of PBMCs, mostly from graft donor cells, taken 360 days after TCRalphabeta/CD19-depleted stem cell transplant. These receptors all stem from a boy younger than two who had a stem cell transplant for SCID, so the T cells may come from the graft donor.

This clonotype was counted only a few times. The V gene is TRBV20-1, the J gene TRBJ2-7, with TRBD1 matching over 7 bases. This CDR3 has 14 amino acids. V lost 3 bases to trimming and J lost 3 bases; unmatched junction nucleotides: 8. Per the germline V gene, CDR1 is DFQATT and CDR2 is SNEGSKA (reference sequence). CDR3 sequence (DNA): TGCAGTGCTAGGACCGAGACAGGGCTCTACGAGCAGTACTTC. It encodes CSARTETGLYEQYF.

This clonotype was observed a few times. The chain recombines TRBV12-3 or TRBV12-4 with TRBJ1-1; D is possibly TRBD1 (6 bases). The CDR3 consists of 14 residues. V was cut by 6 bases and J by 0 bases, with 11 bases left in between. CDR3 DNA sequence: TGTGCCAGCAGCAAGGGACAACTGAACACTGAAGCTTTCTTT. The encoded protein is CASSKGQLNTEAFF.

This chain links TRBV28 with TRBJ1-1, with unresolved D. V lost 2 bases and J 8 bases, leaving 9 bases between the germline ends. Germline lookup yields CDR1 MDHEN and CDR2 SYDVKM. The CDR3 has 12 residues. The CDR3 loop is CASSLLPAEAFF. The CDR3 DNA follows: TGTGCCAGCAGTTTACTCCCGGCGGAAGCTTTCTTT.

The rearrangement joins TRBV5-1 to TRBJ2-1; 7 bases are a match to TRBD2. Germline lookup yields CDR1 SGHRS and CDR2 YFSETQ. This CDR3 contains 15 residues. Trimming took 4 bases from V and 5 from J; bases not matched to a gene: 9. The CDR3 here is CASSPPGGSNNEQFF. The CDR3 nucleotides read TGCGCCAGCAGCCCCCCGGGGGGTAGCAACAATGAGCAGTTCTTC. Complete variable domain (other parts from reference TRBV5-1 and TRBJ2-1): KAGVTQTPRYLIKTRGQQVTLSCSPISGHRSVSWYQQTPGQGLQFLFEYFSETQRNKGNFPGRFSGRQFSNSRSEMNVSTLELGDSALYLCASSPPGGSNNEQFFGPGTRLTVL.

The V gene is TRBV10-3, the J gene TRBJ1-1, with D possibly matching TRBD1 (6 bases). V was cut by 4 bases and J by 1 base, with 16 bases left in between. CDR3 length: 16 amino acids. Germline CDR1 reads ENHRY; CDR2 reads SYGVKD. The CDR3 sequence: CAISGGGGLQNTEAFF. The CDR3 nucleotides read TGTGCCATCAGTGGAGGGGGGGGACTCCAGAACACTGAAGCTTTCTTT.

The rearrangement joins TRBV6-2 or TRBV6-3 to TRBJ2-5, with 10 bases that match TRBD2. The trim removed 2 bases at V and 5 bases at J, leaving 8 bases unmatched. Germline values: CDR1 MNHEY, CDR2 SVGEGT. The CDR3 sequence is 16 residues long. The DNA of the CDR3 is TGTGCCAGCAGTTACCTTAGCGGGGGGCCTTGGGAGACCCAGTACTTC. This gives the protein CASSYLSGGPWETQYF.

In nucleotides, the CDR3 is TGCAGTGCCCCACACCGGGCCAAAAACATTCAGTACTTC. It translates to CSAPHRAKNIQYF. The chain joins TRBV20-1 to TRBJ2-4; no definite D call. This CDR3 is built from 13 residues. Trimming stripped 6 bases from V and 1 base from J, with 10 bases between. The germline CDR1 and CDR2 sequences are DFQATT and SNEGSKA (reference sequence).

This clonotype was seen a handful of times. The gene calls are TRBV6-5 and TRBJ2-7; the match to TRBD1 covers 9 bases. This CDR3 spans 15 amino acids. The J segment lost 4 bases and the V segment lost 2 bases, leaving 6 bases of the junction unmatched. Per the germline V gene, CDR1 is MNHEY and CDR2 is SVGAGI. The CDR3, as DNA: TGTGCCAGCAGTTACGGAGGGACAGGGTCTTACGAGCAGTACTTC. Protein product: CASSYGGTGSYEQYF.

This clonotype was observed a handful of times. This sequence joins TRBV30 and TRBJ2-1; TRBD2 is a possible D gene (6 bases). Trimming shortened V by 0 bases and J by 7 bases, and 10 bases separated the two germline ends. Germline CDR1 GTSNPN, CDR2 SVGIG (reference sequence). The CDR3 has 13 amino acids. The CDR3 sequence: CAWSVLAHNEQFF. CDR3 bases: TGTGCCTGGAGTGTACTAGCCCATAATGAGCAGTTCTTC. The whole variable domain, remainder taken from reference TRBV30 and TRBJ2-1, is SQTIHQWPATLVQPVGSPLSLECTVEGTSNPNLYWYRQAAGRGLQLLFYSVGIGQISSEVPQNLSASRPQDRQFILSSKKLLLSDSGFYLCAWSVLAHNEQFFGPGTRLTVL.

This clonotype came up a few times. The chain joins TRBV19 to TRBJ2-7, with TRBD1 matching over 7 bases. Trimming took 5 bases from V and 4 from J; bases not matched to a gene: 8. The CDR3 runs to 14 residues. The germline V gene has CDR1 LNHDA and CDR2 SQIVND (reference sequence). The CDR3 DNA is TGTGCCAGTAGTCCCGGACAGGTGCCTTACGAGCAGTACTTC. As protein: CASSPGQVPYEQYF.

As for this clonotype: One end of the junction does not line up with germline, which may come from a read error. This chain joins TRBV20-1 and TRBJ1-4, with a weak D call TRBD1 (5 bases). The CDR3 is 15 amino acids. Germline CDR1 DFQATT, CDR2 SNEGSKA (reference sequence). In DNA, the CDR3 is TGCTGTGCTAGAGGCCCCTACCGAGGGGATGAAAAACTGTTTTTT. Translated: CCARGPYRGDEKLFF.

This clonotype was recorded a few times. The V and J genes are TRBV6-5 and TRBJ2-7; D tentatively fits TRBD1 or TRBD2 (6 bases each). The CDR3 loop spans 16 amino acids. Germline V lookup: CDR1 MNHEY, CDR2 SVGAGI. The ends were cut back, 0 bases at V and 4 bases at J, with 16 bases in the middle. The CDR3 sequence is CASSYSQGIGGYEQYF. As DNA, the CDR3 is TGTGCCAGCAGTTACTCACAGGGCATCGGGGGATACGAGCAGTACTTC.

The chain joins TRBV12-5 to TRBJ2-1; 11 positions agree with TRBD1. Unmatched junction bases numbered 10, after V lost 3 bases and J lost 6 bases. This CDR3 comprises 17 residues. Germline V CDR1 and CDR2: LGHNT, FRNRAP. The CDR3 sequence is CASGFLVWGTGGNEQFF. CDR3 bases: TGTGCTAGTGGTTTCCTTGTTTGGGGGACAGGGGGCAATGAGCAGTTCTTC. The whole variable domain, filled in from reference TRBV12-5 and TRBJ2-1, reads DARVTQTPRHKVTEMGQEVTMRCQPILGHNTVFWYRQTMMQGLELLAYFRNRAPLDDSGMPKDRFSAEMPDATLATLKIQPSEPRDSAVYFCASGFLVWGTGGNEQFFGPGTRLTVL.

DNA of the CDR3: TGCGCCAGCAGCTTGGGTAGCCCGGGACTAGTGATACAAGAGACCCAGTACTTC. This sequence encodes CASSLGSPGLVIQETQYF. The genes are TRBV5-1 and TRBJ2-5; 8 nucleotides line up with TRBD2. Germline V gene lookup returns CDR1 SGHRS and CDR2 YFSETQ. The length of the CDR3 is 18 residues. V gave up 0 bases and J gave up 2 bases; unmatched junction bases: 12. The full variable domain, in which reference TRBV5-1 and TRBJ2-5 provide the parts outside the CDR3, is KAGVTQTPRYLIKTRGQQVTLSCSPISGHRSVSWYQQTPGQGLQFLFEYFSETQRNKGNFPGRFSGRQFSNSRSEMNVSTLELGDSALYLCASSLGSPGLVIQETQYFGPGTRLLVL.

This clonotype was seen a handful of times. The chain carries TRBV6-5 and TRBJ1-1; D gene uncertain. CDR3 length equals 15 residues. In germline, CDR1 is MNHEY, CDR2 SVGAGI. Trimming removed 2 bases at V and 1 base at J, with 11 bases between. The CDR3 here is CASSYAGLKNTEAFF. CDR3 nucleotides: TGTGCCAGCAGTTACGCCGGCCTAAAGAACACTGAAGCTTTCTTT.

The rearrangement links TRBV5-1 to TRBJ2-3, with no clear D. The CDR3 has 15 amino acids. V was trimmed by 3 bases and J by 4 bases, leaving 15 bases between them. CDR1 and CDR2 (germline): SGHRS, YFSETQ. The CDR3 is CASSSTPAAADTQYF. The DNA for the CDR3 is TGCGCCAGCAGCTCGACCCCGGCGGCGGCAGATACGCAGTATTTT. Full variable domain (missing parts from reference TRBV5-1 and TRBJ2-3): KAGVTQTPRYLIKTRGQQVTLSCSPISGHRSVSWYQQTPGQGLQFLFEYFSETQRNKGNFPGRFSGRQFSNSRSEMNVSTLELGDSALYLCASSSTPAAADTQYFGPGTRLTVL.